This entry is about one T cell receptor (beta chain). V gave up 2 bases and J gave up 0 bases; unmatched junction bases: 10. This CDR3 has 17 amino acids. Germline assignment: CDR1 SQVTM and CDR2 ANQGSEA. As processed by the authors: Nucleated cell number was recorded as an estimate derived from reference gene primer amplification. Clones were sequenced by immunoSEQ multiplex PCR, and TCRdb holds only the in-frame ones, with some missing. D and trimming were read from the DNA, whereas the V and J calls and clone size are those reported in that table. The repertoire holds about 160,000 clones, with about 80% as singletons. This sample was taken from a study of blood T cell repertoires in COVID-19.

The receptor was derived from a man between 70 and 80 years old who had recovered from COVID-19. The gene calls are TRBV29-1 and TRBJ2-1, with 7 bases identical to TRBD2. The sequencing sample was made of peripheral blood. CDR3 nucleotide sequence: TGCAGCGTTGAATTGGGGACGGGAGGACACTCCTACAATGAGCAGTTCTTC. Translation gives CSVELGTGGHSYNEQFF.